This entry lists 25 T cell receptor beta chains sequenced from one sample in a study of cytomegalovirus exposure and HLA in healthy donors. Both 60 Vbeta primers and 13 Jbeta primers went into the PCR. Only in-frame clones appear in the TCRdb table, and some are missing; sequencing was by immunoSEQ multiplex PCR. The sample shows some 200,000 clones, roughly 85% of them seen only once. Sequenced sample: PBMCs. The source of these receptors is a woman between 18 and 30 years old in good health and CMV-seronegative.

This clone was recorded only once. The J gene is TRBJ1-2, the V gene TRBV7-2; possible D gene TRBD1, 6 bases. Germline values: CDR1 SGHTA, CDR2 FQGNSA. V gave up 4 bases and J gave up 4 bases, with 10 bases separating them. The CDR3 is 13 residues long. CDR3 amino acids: CASSSKGGYGYTF. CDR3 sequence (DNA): TGTGCCAGCAGCTCTAAAGGGGGCTATGGCTACACCTTC.

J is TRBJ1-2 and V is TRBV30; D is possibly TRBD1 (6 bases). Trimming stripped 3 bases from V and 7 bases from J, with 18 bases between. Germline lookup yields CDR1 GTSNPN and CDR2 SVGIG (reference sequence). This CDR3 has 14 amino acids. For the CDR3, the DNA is TGTGCCTGGAGCCCGACAGGCCCTTCCTCTGGCTACACCTTC. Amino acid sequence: CAWSPTGPSSGYTF. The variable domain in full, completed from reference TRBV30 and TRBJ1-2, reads SQTIHQWPATLVQPVGSPLSLECTVEGTSNPNLYWYRQAAGRGLQLLFYSVGIGQISSEVPQNLSASRPQDRQFILSSKKLLLSDSGFYLCAWSPTGPSSGYTFGSGTRLTVV.

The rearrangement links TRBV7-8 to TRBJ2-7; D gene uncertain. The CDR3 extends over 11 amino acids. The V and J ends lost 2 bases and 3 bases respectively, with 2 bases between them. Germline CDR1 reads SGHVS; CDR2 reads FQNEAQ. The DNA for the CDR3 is TGTGCCAGCAGCTTATACTACGAGCAGTACTTC. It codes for CASSLYYEQYF. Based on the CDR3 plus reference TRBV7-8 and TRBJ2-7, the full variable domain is GAGVSQSPRYKVAKRGQDVALRCDPISGHVSLFWYQQALGQGPEFLTYFQNEAQLDKSGLPSDRFFAERPEGSVSTLKIQRTQQEDSAVYLCASSLYYEQYFGPGTRLTVT.

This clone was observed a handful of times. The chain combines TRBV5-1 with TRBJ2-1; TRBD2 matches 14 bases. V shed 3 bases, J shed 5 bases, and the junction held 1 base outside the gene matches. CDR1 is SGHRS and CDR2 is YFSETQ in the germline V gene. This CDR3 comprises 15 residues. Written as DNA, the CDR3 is TGCGCCAGCAGCTGGGGACTAGCGGGAGACAATGAGCAGTTCTTC. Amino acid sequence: CASSWGLAGDNEQFF.

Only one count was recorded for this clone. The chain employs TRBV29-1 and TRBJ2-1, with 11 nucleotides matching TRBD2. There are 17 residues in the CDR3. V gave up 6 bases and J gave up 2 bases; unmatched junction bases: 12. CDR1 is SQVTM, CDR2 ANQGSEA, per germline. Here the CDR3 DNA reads TGCAGCGTGAAGACTAGCGGGAATCGTCTAACCTACAATGAGCAGTTCTTC. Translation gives CSVKTSGNRLTYNEQFF.

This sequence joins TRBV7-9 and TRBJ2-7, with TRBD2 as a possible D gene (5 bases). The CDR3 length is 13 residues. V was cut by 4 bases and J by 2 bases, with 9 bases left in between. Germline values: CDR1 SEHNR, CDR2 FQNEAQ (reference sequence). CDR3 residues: CASSSGRAYEQYF. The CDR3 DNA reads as TGTGCCAGCAGCTCCGGGCGGGCCTACGAGCAGTACTTC.

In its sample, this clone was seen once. In nucleotides, the CDR3 is TGTGCCAGCAGTGGACAGAGGCTTAATGAAAAACTGTTTTTT. Protein product: CASSGQRLNEKLFF. The rearrangement joins TRBV25-1 to TRBJ1-4, with a weak D call TRBD1 (5 bases). Germline V gives CDR1 MGHDK, CDR2 SYGVNS. CDR3 length: 14 residues. Trimming cost V 4 bases and J 4 bases, with 10 bases left between them.

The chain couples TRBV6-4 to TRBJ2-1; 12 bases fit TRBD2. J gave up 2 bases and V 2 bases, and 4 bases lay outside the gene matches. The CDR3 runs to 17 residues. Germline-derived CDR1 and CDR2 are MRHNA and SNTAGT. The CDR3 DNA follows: TGTGCCAGCAGTGACCCGAGGACTAGCGGGACCTACAATGAGCAGTTCTTC. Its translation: CASSDPRTSGTYNEQFF.

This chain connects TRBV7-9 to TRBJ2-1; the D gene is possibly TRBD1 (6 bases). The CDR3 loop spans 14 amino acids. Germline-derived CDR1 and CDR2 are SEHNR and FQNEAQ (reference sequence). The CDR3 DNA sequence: TGTTCCACCGACATGGACAGCCAATACAATGAGCAGTTCTTC. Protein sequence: CSTDMDSQYNEQFF.

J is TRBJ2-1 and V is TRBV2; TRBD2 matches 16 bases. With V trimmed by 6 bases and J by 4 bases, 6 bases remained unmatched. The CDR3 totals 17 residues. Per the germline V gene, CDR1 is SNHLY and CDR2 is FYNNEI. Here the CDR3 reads CASSGTSGRAFYNEQFF. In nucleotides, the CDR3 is TGTGCCAGCAGCGGGACTAGCGGGAGGGCTTTTTACAATGAGCAGTTCTTC.

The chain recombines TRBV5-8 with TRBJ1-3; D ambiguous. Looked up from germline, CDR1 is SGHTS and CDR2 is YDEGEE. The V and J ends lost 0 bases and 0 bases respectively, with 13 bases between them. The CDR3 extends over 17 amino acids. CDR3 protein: CASSLGRRVPSGNTIYF. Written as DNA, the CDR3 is TGTGCCAGCAGCTTGGGTAGGAGGGTCCCCTCTGGAAACACCATATATTTT.

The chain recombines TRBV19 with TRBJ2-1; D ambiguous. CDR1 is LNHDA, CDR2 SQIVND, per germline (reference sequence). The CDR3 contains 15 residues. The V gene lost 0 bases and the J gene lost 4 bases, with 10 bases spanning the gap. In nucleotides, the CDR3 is TGTGCCAGTAGTATAGATGGAGACGGATACAATGAGCAGTTCTTC. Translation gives CASSIDGDGYNEQFF.

The CDR3 here is CASSLRAGDLLGNQPQHF. CDR3 nucleotide sequence: TGTGCCAGCAGCTTAAGAGCCGGGGATTTGCTTGGCAATCAGCCCCAGCATTTT. This chain uses TRBV13 with TRBJ1-5; no definite D call. Germline values: CDR1 PRHDT, CDR2 FYEKMQ (reference sequence). Trimming pared 2 bases from V and 2 bases from J, leaving 19 bases between. The CDR3 contains 18 residues.

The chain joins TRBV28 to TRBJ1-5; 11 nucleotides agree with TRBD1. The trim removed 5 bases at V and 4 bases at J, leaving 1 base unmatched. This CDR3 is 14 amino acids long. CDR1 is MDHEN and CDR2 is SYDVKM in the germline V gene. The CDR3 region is CASSGTGGNQPQHF. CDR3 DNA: TGTGCCAGCAGTGGGACAGGGGGGAATCAGCCCCAGCATTTT.

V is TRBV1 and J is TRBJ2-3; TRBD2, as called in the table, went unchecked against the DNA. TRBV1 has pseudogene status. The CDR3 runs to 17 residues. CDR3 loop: CTSSHRGTSGGTDTQYF. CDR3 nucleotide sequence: TGCACCAGCAGCCATCGCGGGACTAGCGGGGGCACAGATACGCAGTATTTT.

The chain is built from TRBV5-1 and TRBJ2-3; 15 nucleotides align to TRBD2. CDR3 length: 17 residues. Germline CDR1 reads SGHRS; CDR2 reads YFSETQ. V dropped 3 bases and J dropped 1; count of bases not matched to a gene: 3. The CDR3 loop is CASSWGLAGGGTDTQYF. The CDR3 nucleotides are TGCGCCAGCAGCTGGGGACTAGCGGGAGGCGGCACAGATACGCAGTATTTT.

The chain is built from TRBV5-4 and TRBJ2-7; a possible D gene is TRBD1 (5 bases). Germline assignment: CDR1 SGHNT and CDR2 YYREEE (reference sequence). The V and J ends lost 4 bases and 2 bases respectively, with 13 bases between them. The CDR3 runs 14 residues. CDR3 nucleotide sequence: TGTGCCAGCAGCCGACCCACAGGAACCTACGAGCAGTACTTC. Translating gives CASSRPTGTYEQYF. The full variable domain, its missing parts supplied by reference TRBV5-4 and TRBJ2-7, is ETGVTQSPTHLIKTRGQQVTLRCSSQSGHNTVSWYQQALGQGPQFIFQYYREEENGRGNFPPRFSGLQFPNYSSELNVNALELDDSALYLCASSRPTGTYEQYFGPGTRLTVT.

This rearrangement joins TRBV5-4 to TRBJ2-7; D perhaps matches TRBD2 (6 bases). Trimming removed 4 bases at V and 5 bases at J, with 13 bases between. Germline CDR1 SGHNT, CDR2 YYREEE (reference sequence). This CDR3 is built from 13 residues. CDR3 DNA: TGTGCCAGCAGCCTAGCGCCGCTCGACGAGCAGTACTTC. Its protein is CASSLAPLDEQYF.

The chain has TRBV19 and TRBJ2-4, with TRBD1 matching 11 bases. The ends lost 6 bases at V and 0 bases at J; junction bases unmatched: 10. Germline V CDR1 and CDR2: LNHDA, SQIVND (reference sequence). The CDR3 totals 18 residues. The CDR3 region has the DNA TGTGCCAGTAGCTCTAGGGGACAGGGGGATTTAGCCAAAAACATTCAGTACTTC. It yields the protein CASSSRGQGDLAKNIQYF.

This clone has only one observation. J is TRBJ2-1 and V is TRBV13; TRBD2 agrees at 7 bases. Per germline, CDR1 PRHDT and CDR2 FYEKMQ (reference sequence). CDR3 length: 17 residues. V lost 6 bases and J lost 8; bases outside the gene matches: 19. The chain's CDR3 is CASSRRNDGGRFDEQFF. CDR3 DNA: TGTGCCAGCAGTCGCCGGAATGATGGCGGGAGATTCGATGAGCAGTTCTTC.

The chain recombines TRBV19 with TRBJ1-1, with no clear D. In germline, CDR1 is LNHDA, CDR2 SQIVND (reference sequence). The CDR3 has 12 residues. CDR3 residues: CASHRADTEAFF. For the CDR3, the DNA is TGTGCTTCACACAGAGCCGACACTGAAGCTTTCTTT.

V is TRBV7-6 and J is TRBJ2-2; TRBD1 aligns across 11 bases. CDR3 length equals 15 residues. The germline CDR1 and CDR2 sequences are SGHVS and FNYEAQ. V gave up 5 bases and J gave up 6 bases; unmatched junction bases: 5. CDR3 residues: CASSPGQGGAGELFF. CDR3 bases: TGTGCCAGCAGCCCGGGACAGGGGGGGGCCGGGGAGCTGTTTTTT. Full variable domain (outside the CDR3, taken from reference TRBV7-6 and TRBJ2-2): GAGVSQSPRYKVTKRGQDVALRCDPISGHVSLYWYRQALGQGPEFLTYFNYEAQQDKSGLPNDRFSAERPEGSISTLTIQRTEQRDSAMYRCASSPGQGGAGELFFGEGSRLTVL.

CDR3 nucleotides: TGTGCCAGCAGATTGATACAGGGGGGCAATCAGCCCCAGCATTTT. It yields the protein CASRLIQGGNQPQHF. This sequence joins TRBV27 and TRBJ1-5, with 8 nucleotides matching TRBD1. Germline loops: CDR1 MNHEY, CDR2 SMNVEV (reference sequence). The CDR3 length is 15 residues. The ends lost 6 bases at V and 2 bases at J; junction bases unmatched: 6.

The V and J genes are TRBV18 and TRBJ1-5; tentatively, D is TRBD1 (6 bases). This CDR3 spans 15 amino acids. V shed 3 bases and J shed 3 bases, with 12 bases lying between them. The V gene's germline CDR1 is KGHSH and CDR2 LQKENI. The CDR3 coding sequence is TGTGCCAGCTCACCCCGGCAGGGGTACAATCAGCCCCAGCATTTT. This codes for CASSPRQGYNQPQHF. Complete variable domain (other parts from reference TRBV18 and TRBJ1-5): NAGVMQNPRHLVRRRGQEARLRCSPMKGHSHVYWYRQLPEEGLKFMVYLQKENIIDESGMPKERFSAEFPKEGPSILRIQQVVRGDSAAYFCASSPRQGYNQPQHFGDGTRLSIL.

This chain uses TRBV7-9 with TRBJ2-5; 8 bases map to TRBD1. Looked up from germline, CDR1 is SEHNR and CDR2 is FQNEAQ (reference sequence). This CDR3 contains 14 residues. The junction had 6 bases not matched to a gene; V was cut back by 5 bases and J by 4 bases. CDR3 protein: CASSDPRGRETQYF. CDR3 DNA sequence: TGTGCCAGCAGCGACCCCAGGGGGCGAGAGACCCAGTACTTC.